One and the same sample provided the 3 T cell receptor beta chains below, sequenced in a study of regulatory T cells in long-lasting Graves disease. As to time point: newly diagnosed GD, antithyroid drugs for less than 3 months. From RNA extracted from PBMCs, the TCR library was made. For TCR beta, libraries came from iRepertoire HTBI primers and Arm-PCR of CDR3 regions. TCRdb independently ran MiXCR on the multiplex PCR reads; one entry per CDR3 protein. The sample includes roughly 320,000 distinct CDR3 sequences, over 15% of them seen just once. This same sample was also taken into another study, of T cells in Graves' hyperthyroidism and ophthalmopathy.

Sequences were derived from peripheral blood mononuclear cells (PBMCs), sampled at new diagnosis, from a patient treated with antithyroid drugs. The source is a man aged 40-49 years with Graves disease.

This clonotype has a handful of counts. The genes are TRBV5-1 and TRBJ2-5; unclear D gene. This CDR3 has 12 amino acids. The germline V and J ends were trimmed by 2 bases and 6 bases, with 8 bases remaining between them. Germline CDR1 and CDR2: SGHRS and YFSETQ. This CDR3 is CASSLPGQTQYF. Here the CDR3 DNA reads TGCGCCAGCAGCTTACCCGGACAGACCCAGTACTTC.

This chain links TRBV6-2 or TRBV6-3 with TRBJ1-2; tentatively, D is TRBD1 (5 bases). The CDR3 runs 14 residues. The V gene's germline CDR1 is MNHEY and CDR2 SVGEGT. V lost 2 bases and J 5 bases, leaving 12 bases between the germline ends. CDR3 loop: CASSYGGDRYGYTF. Here the CDR3 DNA reads TGTGCCAGCAGTTACGGGGGTGATAGATATGGCTACACCTTC.

This chain links TRBV5-1 with TRBJ2-5; D is unresolved. Trimming shortened V by 2 bases and J by 5 bases, and 13 bases separated the two germline ends. From germline, CDR1 is SGHRS and CDR2 YFSETQ. This CDR3 is 14 amino acids long. CDR3 in DNA: TGCGCCAGCAGCTTCCCGAGACATCTGGAGACCCAGTACTTC. Encoded protein: CASSFPRHLETQYF.